This TCR beta chain was identified in a study of regulatory T cells in long-lasting Graves disease. In building TCR beta libraries, iRepertoire HTBI primers were used together with Arm-PCR of CDR3 regions. TCRdb analysed the multiplex PCR reads with MiXCR anew, one entry per CDR3 protein. The table lists 350,000 to 550,000 distinct CDR3 sequences, about 16% of them singletons, with around a quarter in the top ten. Time point defined: newly diagnosed GD, antithyroid drugs for less than 3 months. From RNA extracted from PBMCs, the TCR library was made. This clonotype was counted only a few times. A junction boundary mismatches the germline segment, possibly from a read error. The CDR3 length is 13 residues. CDR1 is SQVTM, CDR2 ANQGSEA, per germline. A further study also used this sample, focusing on T cells in Graves' hyperthyroidism and ophthalmopathy. From that study: HTBI primers drove first-round RT-PCR of the TCR CDR3.

Sequenced material: peripheral blood mononuclear cells (PBMCs), taken at new diagnosis, from a patient treated with antithyroid drugs. V is TRBV29-1 and J is TRBJ1-1; D gene unclear. The TCR comes from a woman under 30 with Graves disease. The CDR3: CSGESGVNTEAFF. In DNA, the CDR3 is TGCAGCGGTGAATCTGGAGTGAACACTGAAGCTTTCTTT.